This TCR beta chain was found in a study of molecular identifiers for immune sequencing clone quantification. Study in general: Replicate experiments took RNA from around 20,000 or 100,000 naive CD8 cells, divided it five ways and sequenced four.

This clonotype has a count of ten or more. Antigen specificity is unknown. Bulk TCR library preparation followed previously described methods with listed TCR primers. MiXCR was run by TCRdb on the PCR reads, yielding one entry per CDR3 protein. The sample contains about 630,000 distinct CDR3 sequences, 25% of which appear only once. Points from the study as a whole: Sizes of clones that are highly expanded could be underestimated (if identical TCR molecules share a barcode).

CDR1 is MNHEY, CDR2 SVGAGI, per germline. This CDR3 contains 14 residues. V was clipped by 2 bases and J by 0 bases, with 7 bases between them. The rearrangement uses TRBV6-5 and TRBJ1-2; D not certain. The sample taken for sequencing was naive CD8+ T cells from blood, with Jurkat cell RNA spiked in. The subset denotes: FACS-sorted CD8+CD4-CCR7+CD45RA+ naive T cells. The origin of this receptor is a human donor in good health. Some libraries in this study had Jurkat cell RNA spiked in. The CDR3 coding sequence is TGTGCCAGCAGTTACAGCCCGCCTAACTATGGCTACACCTTC. Its translation is CASSYSPPNYGYTF.